The entry that follows covers one T cell receptor (beta chain) sequence. The antigen this receptor binds is unknown. No much larger clonotype is one base removed from it; base qualities were not supplied. The study tested focal radiation therapy combined with CTLA-4 blockade (ipilimumab) in patients with chemo-refractory metastatic non-small-cell lung cancer. V loses 0 bases of germline sequence and J loses 5 bases, and the interval between the two ends is 13 bases. CDR1 SGHTA and CDR2 FQGTGA are derived from the germline V gene. The CDR3 runs 15 amino acids, cysteine and phenylalanine included. Here the CDR3 DNA is all that survives: 45 bases in frame from base 1. Library creation used the immunoSEQ multiplex PCR assay. TCRdb limited this immuneACCESS table to in-frame rearrangements with V and J called. A share of clones is missing; checked studies link under half to unresolved V genes, and the rest is unexplained. For this sample the table gives about 67,000 clones, of which less than 85% were detected only once. The ten biggest clones cover 15% to 20% of the sample.

This sample is drawn from a study of radiotherapy plus CTLA-4 blockade in lung cancer (dated by TCRdb to the late 2010s). For the study in its entirety: Among enrolled patients, 18% had an objective response and roughly 33% reached disease control. The full study reports these points: The strongest predictors of response were reported to be early dynamic shifts in blood T cell clones along with a rise in serum interferon-beta following radiation. TCR clones derived from tumors expanded in peripheral blood after treatment with radiotherapy and ipilimumab.

This sample comprised peripheral blood, obtained from a patient treated with radiotherapy plus ipilimumab. The sequence derives from a human donor with non-small cell lung cancer whose response to radiotherapy plus ipilimumab could not be evaluated. Some clones in this sample may be carry-over from other donors' samples. The V and J segments used are TRBV7-3 and TRBJ1-1, with TRBD1 tentatively as D gene (5 bases match). The DNA sequence follows: TGTGCCAGCAGCTTAACAAGGGGTGTGAGGACTGAAGCTTTCTTT. The resulting protein is CASSLTRGVRTEAFF.